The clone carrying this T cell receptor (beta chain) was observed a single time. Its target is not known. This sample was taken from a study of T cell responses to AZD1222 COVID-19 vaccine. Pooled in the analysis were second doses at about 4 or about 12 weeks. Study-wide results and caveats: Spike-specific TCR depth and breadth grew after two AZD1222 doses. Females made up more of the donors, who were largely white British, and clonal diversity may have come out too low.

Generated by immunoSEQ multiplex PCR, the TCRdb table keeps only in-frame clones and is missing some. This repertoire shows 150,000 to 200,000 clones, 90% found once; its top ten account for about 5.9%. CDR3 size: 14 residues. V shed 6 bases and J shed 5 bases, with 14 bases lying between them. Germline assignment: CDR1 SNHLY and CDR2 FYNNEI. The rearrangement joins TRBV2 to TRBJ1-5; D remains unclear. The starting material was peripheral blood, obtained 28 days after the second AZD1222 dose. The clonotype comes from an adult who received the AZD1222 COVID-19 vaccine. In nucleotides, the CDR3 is TGTGCCAGCAGGATTGCGGGCTTCCATCAGCCCCAGCATTTT. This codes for CASRIAGFHQPQHF.